What follows are 13 T cell receptor beta chains derived from one specimen sequenced in a study of blood T cell repertoires in COVID-19. TCRdb's copy holds only in-frame clones and misses some; the assay was immunoSEQ multiplex PCR. The table shows 95,000 to 120,000 clones, with approximately 80% occurring only once. Sequencing used peripheral blood. The receptor source for this set is a woman aged 40 to 50 with acute or convalescent COVID-19.

The CDR3: CAWSVLEGYGYTF. The CDR3 bases are TGTGCCTGGAGTGTACTGGAGGGCTATGGCTACACCTTC. The chain employs TRBV30 and TRBJ1-2, with D unclear. V gave up 0 bases and J gave up 4 bases, with 9 bases separating them. Looked up from germline, CDR1 is GTSNPN and CDR2 is SVGIG (reference sequence). This CDR3 is 13 amino acids long.

The V and J genes are TRBV5-4 and TRBJ1-2; D gene unclear. The germline CDR1 and CDR2 sequences are SGHNT and YYREEE (reference sequence). This CDR3 region has 14 residues. V was clipped by 2 bases and J by 6 bases, with 14 bases between them. The CDR3 nucleotides are TGTGCCAGCAGCTTAGAGCTCCGGGGTGATGGCTACACCTTC. Amino acid sequence: CASSLELRGDGYTF.

The chain is built from TRBV18 and TRBJ1-1, with 10 bases that match TRBD1. In germline, CDR1 is KGHSH, CDR2 LQKENI. The ends lost 5 bases at V and 8 bases at J; junction bases unmatched: 11. The CDR3 is 15 residues long. This CDR3 is CASSSGQGQRGEAFF. DNA of the CDR3: TGTGCCAGCTCATCGGGACAGGGGCAGAGAGGAGAAGCTTTCTTT.

The chain joins TRBV4-1 to TRBJ2-4, with D perhaps matching TRBD2 (6 bases). Trimming shortened V by 3 bases and J by 13 bases, and 16 bases separated the two germline ends. The CDR3 is 13 amino acids. The germline V gene has CDR1 MGHRA and CDR2 YSYEKL. DNA of the CDR3: TGCGCCAGCAGCCAGGTCATTACGGGGGAGCAGTACTTC. Protein sequence: CASSQVITGEQYF.

The chain recombines TRBV25-1 with TRBJ2-2, with D perhaps TRBD1 (7 bases). Trimming stripped 4 bases from V and 6 bases from J, with 12 bases between. The germline gives CDR1 MGHDK, CDR2 SYGVNS. CDR3 length: 14 amino acids. In nucleotides, the CDR3 is TGTGCCAGCAGTGCAGGGGGGTGGCCCGGGGAGCTGTTTTTT. It encodes CASSAGGWPGELFF.

The chain couples TRBV21-1 to TRBJ2-2; TRBD2 was called by the table and not checked on the DNA. TRBV21-1 is flagged as a pseudogene. There are 12 residues in the CDR3. The CDR3 here is CASSTVTGELFF. The CDR3 nucleotides are TGTGCCAGCAGCACGGTTACCGGGGAGCTGTTTTTT.

This clone has just one count. Other DNA sequences from this sample encode an identical CDR3 as well. The V call is TRBV7-9, the J call TRBJ2-7, with 7 positions matching TRBD1. Germline V gene data show CDR1 as SEHNR and CDR2 as FQNEAQ (reference sequence). V shed 2 bases, J shed 6 bases, and the junction held 4 bases outside the gene matches. This CDR3 contains 13 residues. CDR3 DNA: TGTGCCAGCAGCTTAACAGGGGTTGGCGAGCAGTACTTC. It codes for CASSLTGVGEQYF.

This chain connects TRBV6-5 to TRBJ1-6, with a possible D match to TRBD1 (6 bases). The V gene's germline CDR1 is MNHEY and CDR2 SVGAGI. The length of the CDR3 is 15 residues. V dropped 6 bases and J dropped 10 bases, with 19 bases sitting between them. The CDR3 DNA sequence: TGTGCCAGCAGACGCAGCAGGGGTCGGGAATCACCCCTCCACTTT. This translates into CASRRSRGRESPLHF.

The rearrangement links TRBV5-1 to TRBJ2-6; no clear D gene. The V gene lost 1 base and the J gene lost 0 bases, with 8 bases spanning the gap. This CDR3 contains 16 residues. Per germline, CDR1 SGHRS and CDR2 YFSETQ. The CDR3: CASSLSPLSGANVLTF. The CDR3 nucleotides read TGCGCCAGCAGCTTGTCCCCCCTCTCTGGGGCCAACGTCCTGACTTTC.

This clone appeared once. The chain couples TRBV11-2 to TRBJ1-5; possible D gene TRBD1, 5 bases. Trimming stripped 5 bases from V and 3 bases from J, with 11 bases between. CDR3 length equals 14 residues. Germline V gives CDR1 SGHAT, CDR2 FQNNGV. The CDR3 bases are TGTGCCAGCAGCCGTGACAGTTTCAATCAGCCCCAGCATTTT. Its translation is CASSRDSFNQPQHF.

The rearrangement joins TRBV5-4 to TRBJ2-7; maybe TRBD2 (7 bases). Per the germline V gene, CDR1 is SGHNT and CDR2 is YYREEE (reference sequence). CDR3 length: 14 residues. The ends were cut back, 1 base at V and 0 bases at J, with 8 bases in the middle. The CDR3, as DNA: TGTGCCAGCAGCTTGCGGGGGGCCTCCTACGAGCAGTACTTC. Its translation: CASSLRGASYEQYF.

This chain links TRBV7-9 with TRBJ2-3, with a tentative D call TRBD1 (5 bases). From germline, CDR1 is SEHNR and CDR2 FQNEAQ (reference sequence). This CDR3 is built from 13 residues. V was shortened by 0 bases and J by 13 bases, with 14 bases between the two germline ends. CDR3 bases: TGTGCCAGCAGCTTAGCGGCCTCTAGGGGCAAGTATTTT. It specifies CASSLAASRGKYF.

The chain recombines TRBV7-2 with TRBJ1-6, with D possibly TRBD1 on 6 matching bases. Germline values: CDR1 SGHTA, CDR2 FQGNSA. CDR3 length: 15 residues. V shed 1 base and J shed 7 bases, with 11 bases lying between them. CDR3 coding DNA: TGTGCCAGCAGCTTAGGGCAGGGGAGCAATTCACCCCTCCACTTT. It is translated as CASSLGQGSNSPLHF.